One sample yielded the 26 T cell receptor beta chains listed below, sequenced in a study of early T cells in non-severe SARS-CoV-2 infection. TCRdb recomputed calls from the 5' RACE reads with MiXCR, one row per CDR3 protein. The table lists around 64,000 distinct CDR3 sequences, 11% of them singletons. The sequenced sample was whole blood, obtained at baseline. These TCRs come from an adult who was a healthcare worker with PCR-confirmed SARS-CoV-2 infection or an uninfected control (not recorded which).

Only a few counts were recorded for this clonotype. The gene calls are TRBV10-3 and TRBJ2-2, with 9 bases that match TRBD2. The CDR3 extends over 14 amino acids. V was pared by 10 bases and J by 4 bases, with 7 bases of the junction left unmatched. Germline loops: CDR1 ENHRY, CDR2 SYGVKD. The CDR3 sequence: CANMREGLTGELFF. The CDR3 bases are TGTGCCAATATGCGGGAGGGCCTCACCGGGGAGCTGTTTTTT.

In this sample, this clonotype turned up a few times. The chain links TRBV19 to TRBJ1-2; the match to TRBD1 covers 8 bases. J was trimmed by 6 bases and V by 5 bases; bases with no gene match: 8. The CDR3 extends over 14 amino acids. CDR1 LNHDA and CDR2 SQIVND come from the germline V gene (reference sequence). The DNA for the CDR3 is TGTGCCAGTAGTCCACAGGGGGGACTCGATGGCTACACCTTC. It codes for CASSPQGGLDGYTF.

There are many counts of this clonotype. The chain has TRBV5-1 and TRBJ2-5, with 7 bases identical to TRBD2. V dropped 1 base and J dropped 3; count of bases not matched to a gene: 6. Germline V gene sequence: CDR1 SGHRS, CDR2 YFSETQ. The CDR3 covers 15 residues. The CDR3 spells CASSLQSSGEETQYF. CDR3 bases: TGCGCCAGCAGCTTGCAATCTAGCGGAGAAGAGACCCAGTACTTC.

Note on this clonotype: The CDR3 ends on some other residue instead of the conserved phenylalanine or tryptophan, so this is likely a read error. J is TRBJ2-7 and V is TRBV7-6; TRBD1 matches 10 bases. The V gene's germline CDR1 is SGHVS and CDR2 FNYEAQ. This CDR3 is 16 amino acids long. The V gene end was trimmed by 1 base and the J gene end by 4 bases; junction bases not matched to a gene: 7. As DNA, the CDR3 is TGTGCCAGCAGCTTAGTCAAGACAGGGGGCGCGTACGAGCAGTACTCC. Amino acids: CASSLVKTGGAYEQYS.

The V and J genes are TRBV18 and TRBJ2-1; D is perhaps TRBD2 (6 bases). V was cut by 4 bases and J by 8 bases, with 12 bases left in between. Germline lookup yields CDR1 KGHSH and CDR2 LQKENI. This CDR3 is built from 13 residues. CDR3 DNA sequence: TGTGCCAGCTCACTTTCCAGGGAGGATGAGCAGTTCTTC. It specifies CASSLSREDEQFF.

The chain couples TRBV28 to TRBJ1-2; TRBD1 agrees at 8 bases. Germline V gene data show CDR1 as MDHEN and CDR2 as SYDVKM. The trim removed 6 bases at V and 3 bases at J, leaving 6 bases unmatched. CDR3 length: 14 amino acids. The CDR3 bases are TGTGCCAGCAGACAGACAGGGGTTGACTATGGCTACACCTTC. It yields the protein CASRQTGVDYGYTF.

This clonotype appeared many times. This chain connects TRBV3-1 to TRBJ1-5, with a possible D match to TRBD1 (5 bases). Germline V gene sequence: CDR1 LGHDT, CDR2 YNNKEL (reference sequence). The CDR3 has 13 residues. The germline V and J ends were trimmed by 4 bases and 5 bases, with 9 bases remaining between them. As DNA, the CDR3 is TGTGCCAGCAGCCGAACCAGGGATCAGCCCCAGCATTTT. It is translated as CASSRTRDQPQHF. Drawing the rest from reference TRBV3-1 and TRBJ1-5, the complete variable domain is DTAVSQTPKYLVTQMGNDKSIKCEQNLGHDTMYWYKQDSKKFLKIMFSYNNKELIINETVPNRFSPKSPDKAHLNLHINSLELGDSAVYFCASSRTRDQPQHFGDGTRLSIL.

The chain combines TRBV6-5 with TRBJ2-3; a possible D gene is TRBD1 (6 bases). The ends were cut back, 6 bases at V and 7 bases at J, with 17 bases in the middle. This CDR3 spans 14 amino acids. CDR1 and CDR2 from the germline V gene are MNHEY and SVGAGI. The CDR3 is CASSPTGSSNTQYF. The CDR3 nucleotides are TGTGCCAGCAGCCCGACAGGTTCGTCTAATACGCAGTATTTT.

This clonotype was counted a few times. This sequence joins TRBV20-1 and TRBJ1-1, with D possibly matching TRBD1 (5 bases). The CDR3 spans 14 residues. Deletions cut 6 bases from V and 0 bases from J, with 14 bases between. From germline, CDR1 is DFQATT and CDR2 SNEGSKA (reference sequence). The CDR3 DNA sequence: TGCAGTGCCCTGTGGGGCAGATTGAACACTGAAGCTTTCTTT. It yields the protein CSALWGRLNTEAFF.

This clonotype was counted ten times or more. CDR3 nucleotides: TGTGCCAGCTCACCAAAAGGGGCGCAAAGCTATGGCTACACCTTC. It specifies CASSPKGAQSYGYTF. The V call is TRBV18, the J call TRBJ1-2, with D perhaps TRBD1 (5 bases). The germline V gene has CDR1 KGHSH and CDR2 LQKENI. Between the trimmed V and J ends, which lost 2 bases and 4 bases, there was a span of 14 bases. The CDR3 has 15 residues.

The chain has TRBV19 and TRBJ2-3; 7 bases match TRBD1. Germline V CDR1 and CDR2: LNHDA, SQIVND (reference sequence). The length of the CDR3 is 14 residues. The V gene end was trimmed by 5 bases and the J gene end by 4 bases; junction bases not matched to a gene: 6. Here the CDR3 reads CASSPYQGADTQYF. CDR3 bases: TGTGCCAGTAGTCCGTATCAGGGGGCAGATACGCAGTATTTT.

This clonotype has just a few counts. J is TRBJ1-1 and V is TRBV2; D possibly corresponds to TRBD1 (6 bases). V was clipped by 2 bases and J by 5 bases, with 15 bases between them. CDR1 is SNHLY, CDR2 FYNNEI, per germline. This CDR3 contains 15 residues. The CDR3 nucleotides read TGTGCCAGCAGTGAACGGGGGGCAGGCGGGACTGAAGCTTTCTTT. It is translated as CASSERGAGGTEAFF. The entire variable domain, with the rest obtained from reference TRBV2 and TRBJ1-1, is as follows: EPEVTQTPSHQVTQMGQEVILRCVPISNHLYFYWYRQILGQKVEFLVSFYNNEISEKSEIFDDQFSVERPDGSNFTLKIRSTKLEDSAMYFCASSERGAGGTEAFFGQGTRLTVV.

This clonotype was detected a few times. The chain has TRBV12-3 or TRBV12-4 and TRBJ2-5; unclear D gene. CDR3 length equals 12 residues. V gave up 6 bases and J gave up 3 bases, with 8 bases separating them. The CDR3 sequence: CASSVTEETQYF. DNA of the CDR3: TGTGCCAGCAGCGTTACTGAAGAGACCCAGTACTTC.

In this sample, this clonotype turned up many times. The rearrangement uses TRBV7-9 and TRBJ2-3; the D is unclear. The V and J ends lost 0 bases and 2 bases respectively, with 12 bases between them. Germline assignment: CDR1 SEHNR and CDR2 FQNEAQ (reference sequence). The CDR3 totals 16 residues. In DNA, the CDR3 is TGTGCCAGCAGCTTAGCTTTAGGCGGAAACACAGATACGCAGTATTTT. This translates into CASSLALGGNTDTQYF.

This clonotype was observed a handful of times. The V call is TRBV24-1, the J call TRBJ2-5, with D possibly matching TRBD2 (5 bases). Per the germline V gene, CDR1 is KGHDR and CDR2 is SFDVKD. V was trimmed by 2 bases and J by 5 bases, leaving 5 bases between them. This CDR3 has 12 residues. The CDR3 spells CATSDSGETQYF. CDR3 in DNA: TGTGCCACCAGTGATTCGGGGGAGACCCAGTACTTC.

This clonotype was found many times. One end of the junction varies from germline; a read error may be responsible. V usage is TRBV7-8 and J usage is TRBJ1-5; tentatively, D is TRBD1 (5 bases). This CDR3 contains 13 residues. CDR1 and CDR2 (germline): SGHVS, FQNEAQ. CDR3: CASSLGGRQNPSF. In DNA, the CDR3 is TGTGCCAGCAGCTTAGGTGGCCGACAGAACCCTTCTTTT.

Here the CDR3 reads CSVEPIRAGKTSSYNEQFF. CDR3 coding DNA: TGCAGCGTTGAACCGATTCGGGCAGGGAAAACTAGCTCCTACAATGAGCAGTTCTTC. The chain is built from TRBV29-1 and TRBJ2-1, with D tentatively TRBD1 or TRBD2 (5 bases each). The CDR3 loop spans 19 amino acids. Germline CDR1 is SQVTM and CDR2 is ANQGSEA. V lost 2 bases and J 0 bases, leaving 23 bases between the germline ends.

This clonotype came up a few times. J is TRBJ1-2 and V is TRBV7-9; D gene unclear. Germline-derived CDR1 and CDR2 are SEHNR and FQNEAQ (reference sequence). There are 12 residues in the CDR3. Trimming took off 2 bases at V and 8 bases at J, with 9 bases between the two ends. The CDR3 bases are TGTGCCAGCAGCTTACGGGTATTAGGCTACACCTTC. This codes for CASSLRVLGYTF.

This sequence joins TRBV6-5 and TRBJ2-7; the match to TRBD1 covers 9 bases. The CDR3 consists of 12 residues. CDR1 is MNHEY, CDR2 SVGAGI, per germline. V trimming: 6 bases; J trimming: 5 bases; junction bases outside the gene matches: 2. CDR3 in DNA: TGTGCCAGCAGGACAGGGGGAGACGAGCAGTACTTC. Encoded protein: CASRTGGDEQYF.

This clonotype was seen more than once but under ten times. This chain connects TRBV7-6 to TRBJ2-4, with TRBD2 matching over 11 bases. Germline CDR1 SGHVS, CDR2 FNYEAQ. The CDR3 runs to 15 residues. The ends lost 3 bases at V and 5 bases at J; junction bases unmatched: 3. The CDR3 region is CASSLIAGGENIQYF. In DNA form, the CDR3 reads TGTGCCAGCAGCTTGATAGCGGGAGGGGAAAACATTCAGTACTTC.

This clonotype showed up many times. The chain joins TRBV29-1 to TRBJ2-7; 13 positions match TRBD2. CDR1 is SQVTM, CDR2 ANQGSEA, per germline. With V trimmed by 6 bases and J by 0 bases, 5 bases remained unmatched. The CDR3 contains 15 residues. Here the CDR3 reads CSVRGLAGASYEQYF. The CDR3 region has the DNA TGCAGCGTCCGAGGACTAGCGGGAGCCTCCTACGAGCAGTACTTC.

This clonotype has only a few counts. The chain recombines TRBV7-9 with TRBJ1-5, with 7 bases matching TRBD1. The CDR3 has 14 amino acids. Germline V gene sequence: CDR1 SEHNR, CDR2 FQNEAQ (reference sequence). With V trimmed by 5 bases and J by 1 base, 2 bases remained unmatched. In nucleotides, the CDR3 is TGTGCCAGCAGCGGGGACAGAAGCAATCAGCCCCAGCATTTT. It encodes CASSGDRSNQPQHF.

This clonotype has ten or more counts. The rearrangement joins TRBV5-1 to TRBJ2-3; no firm D call. CDR1 SGHRS and CDR2 YFSETQ come from the germline V gene. The CDR3 loop spans 15 amino acids. With 2 bases removed from V and 0 bases from J, the gap between germline ends came to 10 bases. This CDR3 is CASSLEEPSTDTQYF. DNA for the CDR3: TGCGCCAGCAGCTTAGAGGAGCCTAGCACAGATACGCAGTATTTT.

This clonotype was recorded many times. The rearrangement uses TRBV20-1 and TRBJ1-5, with TRBD1 as a possible D gene (5 bases). Germline CDR1 DFQATT, CDR2 SNEGSKA (reference sequence). There are 15 residues in the CDR3. The ends were cut back, 3 bases at V and 2 bases at J, with 14 bases in the middle. As DNA, the CDR3 is TGCAGTGCTAGGGACCGGGGGAGCGGCAATCAGCCCCAGCATTTT. Its translation is CSARDRGSGNQPQHF.

This clonotype was observed a handful of times. The J gene is TRBJ2-7, the V gene TRBV6-5; no reliable D call. V was cut by 7 bases and J by 1 base, with 14 bases left in between. This CDR3 has 14 residues. The germline CDR1 and CDR2 sequences are MNHEY and SVGAGI. The CDR3 loop reads CASKALPRSYEQYF. In nucleotides, the CDR3 is TGTGCCAGCAAAGCCCTACCGAGGTCCTACGAGCAGTACTTC.

This clonotype occurred many times. This chain connects TRBV3-1 to TRBJ2-2; possibly TRBD1 for D (5 bases). Trimming pared 6 bases from V and 6 bases from J, leaving 11 bases between. CDR1 and CDR2 (germline): LGHDT, YNNKEL (reference sequence). The CDR3 totals 13 residues. The CDR3 sequence: CASRATASGELFF. The CDR3 DNA follows: TGTGCCAGCAGGGCGACAGCCTCCGGGGAGCTGTTTTTT.